Each of the 25 T cell receptor beta chains below was sequenced from the same sample in a study of T and B cells in COVID-19 patients. Multiplex PCR with BIOMED2 TRB-A/B primer pools amplified TRB rearrangements. TCRdb ran MiXCR on the multiplex PCR reads and lists one entry per CDR3 protein. The table has approximately 13,000 distinct CDR3 sequences, 25% to 30% seen once. Each TRB amplification used roughly 240-550 ng of genomic DNA from blood. The sequencing input was blood. These receptors all stem from a human donor who had recovered from COVID-19.

This rearrangement joins TRBV12-5 to TRBJ2-7, with no clear D. V was clipped by 7 bases and J by 1 base, with 11 bases between them. The V gene's germline CDR1 is LGHNT and CDR2 FRNRAP. The CDR3 contains 13 residues. The CDR3 sequence is CASALDGSYEQYF. The CDR3 coding sequence is TGTGCTAGTGCCCTGGACGGTTCCTACGAGCAGTACTTC.

This clonotype was picked up many times. Here the CDR3 reads CASSPWRASGRLRDEQYF. The DNA of the CDR3 is TGTGCCAGCAGTCCCTGGCGGGCTAGCGGGAGGTTAAGAGATGAGCAGTACTTC. This chain links TRBV5-6 with TRBJ2-7, with 11 bases lining up with TRBD2. CDR3 length equals 18 residues. The J segment lost 7 bases and the V segment lost 5 bases, leaving 20 bases of the junction unmatched. Germline-derived CDR1 and CDR2 are SGHDT and YYEEEE. Supplemented by reference TRBV5-6 and TRBJ2-7, the full variable domain reads DAGVTQSPTHLIKTRGQQVTLRCSPKSGHDTVSWYQQALGQGPQFIFQYYEEEERQRGNFPDRFSGHQFPNYSSELNVNALLLGDSALYLCASSPWRASGRLRDEQYFGPGTRLTVT.

This clonotype has a handful of counts. The chain carries TRBV24-1 and TRBJ2-7; no definite D call. The CDR3 is 14 residues long. Trimming pared 5 bases from V and 3 bases from J, leaving 13 bases between. The germline gives CDR1 KGHDR, CDR2 SFDVKD. The CDR3 nucleotides read TGTGCCACCAGTGCTTCAGACCGGGTCTACGAGCAGTACTTC. As protein: CATSASDRVYEQYF.

Note on this clonotype: Without the conserved terminal phenylalanine or tryptophan, this CDR3 likely stems from a read error. V and J are TRBV11-2 and TRBJ2-1, with 7 bases aligning to TRBD1. Losses at the gene ends were 6 bases for V and 4 bases for J; bases not matched to a gene: 12. The CDR3 sequence is 16 residues long. From germline, CDR1 is SGHAT and CDR2 FQNNGV. CDR3 loop: CASSPQTGNLYNEQFC. The DNA of the CDR3 is TGTGCCAGCAGTCCACAGACAGGGAACCTATACAATGAGCAGTTCTGC.

CDR3 bases: TGTGCCAGCCGTACAGGCGCCGTTGGTGGAAACACCATATATTTT. Translation: CASRTGAVGGNTIYF. V usage is TRBV6-5 and J usage is TRBJ1-3, with D possibly being TRBD1 (5 bases). This CDR3 comprises 15 residues. Looked up from germline, CDR1 is MNHEY and CDR2 is SVGAGI. Deletions cut 8 bases from V and 3 bases from J, with 17 bases between.

This clonotype was detected only a few times. The chain links TRBV6-5 to TRBJ1-1, with D possibly TRBD1 on 5 matching bases. The CDR3 is made up of 13 amino acids. Germline CDR1 reads MNHEY; CDR2 reads SVGAGI. V gave up 7 bases and J gave up 5 bases, with 14 bases separating them. The CDR3 sequence is CASIGGLGTEAFF. CDR3 sequence (DNA): TGTGCCAGCATTGGGGGACTGGGGACTGAAGCTTTCTTT.

V and J are TRBV10-3 and TRBJ1-1; TRBD1 might be the D (5 bases). Germline V lookup: CDR1 ENHRY, CDR2 SYGVKD. V was pared by 2 bases and J by 1 base, with 17 bases between. This CDR3 has 17 residues. The CDR3 nucleotides read TGTGCCATCAGTGAGACTCTTTCTACGGGGCAGAACACTGAAGCTTTCTTT. It is translated as CAISETLSTGQNTEAFF.

In this sample, this clonotype is medium-sized. This chain uses TRBV29-1 with TRBJ1-2, with D unresolved. The CDR3 is 13 amino acids. CDR1 and CDR2 from the germline V gene are SQVTM and ANQGSEA. Deletions cut 2 bases from V and 6 bases from J, with 13 bases between. The CDR3 is CSVEITGWNGYTF. CDR3 in DNA: TGCAGCGTTGAAATAACCGGGTGGAATGGCTACACCTTC.

This clonotype was recorded a few times. The chain recombines TRBV14 with TRBJ1-1, with D unresolved. CDR1 SGHDN and CDR2 FVKESK come from the germline V gene. The CDR3 runs to 13 residues. V lost 0 bases, J lost 10 bases, and 12 bases lay in between. CDR3 sequence (DNA): TGTGCCAGCAGCCAAGAGGGGTATAGTATAGCTTTCTTT. Translating gives CASSQEGYSIAFF.

This clonotype was recorded at least ten times. This chain joins TRBV6-4 and TRBJ2-1; 9 bases agree with TRBD2. This CDR3 region has 15 residues. Germline assignment: CDR1 MRHNA and CDR2 SNTAGT. J lost 7 bases, V lost 8 bases, and 12 bases had no gene match. CDR3 region: CASRITSGSGNEQFF. DNA for the CDR3: TGTGCCAGCCGAATAACTAGCGGGTCAGGGAATGAGCAGTTCTTC.

In its sample, this clonotype was seen once. The chain combines TRBV7-9 with TRBJ2-7, with 7 positions matching TRBD2. Germline lookup yields CDR1 SEHNR and CDR2 FQNEAQ (reference sequence). The CDR3 is 15 residues long. V was pared by 4 bases and J by 1 base, with 7 bases of the junction left unmatched. In DNA, the CDR3 is TGTGCCAGCAGCTACGGGGGGATGGGGTCCTACGAGCAGTACTTC. Residues: CASSYGGMGSYEQYF.

The CDR3 protein is CASSQKLAGSSYNEQFF. CDR3 sequence (DNA): TGCGCCAGCAGCCAAAAGCTAGCGGGTTCCTCCTACAATGAGCAGTTCTTC. The rearrangement joins TRBV4-1 to TRBJ2-1, with 8 bases matching TRBD2. The J segment lost 0 bases and the V segment lost 2 bases, leaving 6 bases of the junction unmatched. This CDR3 has 17 residues. Germline-derived CDR1 and CDR2 are MGHRA and YSYEKL.

This clonotype has at least ten counts. The V and J genes are TRBV27 and TRBJ2-5; perhaps TRBD2 as D (7 bases). The CDR3 consists of 15 residues. Germline CDR1 reads MNHEY; CDR2 reads SMNVEV (reference sequence). V was shortened by 5 bases and J by 4 bases, with 17 bases between the two germline ends. The CDR3 region is CASSPTGGRGETQYF. CDR3 nucleotides: TGTGCCAGCAGTCCGACCGGGGGGCGAGGAGAGACCCAGTACTTC.

V is TRBV19 and J is TRBJ2-1; 11 nucleotides match TRBD2. Trimming cost V 6 bases and J 4 bases; bases outside gene matches: 8. Per germline, CDR1 LNHDA and CDR2 SQIVND (reference sequence). This CDR3 region has 16 residues. CDR3 amino acids: CASSPGTSGRYNEQFF. In DNA, the CDR3 is TGTGCCAGTAGCCCCGGGACTAGCGGAAGATACAATGAGCAGTTCTTC.

There are many counts of this clonotype. The chain couples TRBV5-6 to TRBJ1-5; the match to TRBD1 covers 9 bases. V lost 0 bases and J lost 6; bases outside the gene matches: 4. The germline V gene encodes CDR1 SGHDT and CDR2 YYEEEE. The CDR3 runs 15 residues. The CDR3 DNA reads TGTGCCAGCAGCTTGGGGACAGGGGATCTTCAGCCCCAGCATTTT. Translating gives CASSLGTGDLQPQHF.

J is TRBJ2-1 and V is TRBV5-4; 12 positions agree with TRBD2. V lost 2 bases to trimming and J lost 9 bases; unmatched junction nucleotides: 6. Germline V CDR1 and CDR2: SGHNT, YYREEE (reference sequence). The CDR3 consists of 15 residues. Here the CDR3 DNA reads TGTGCCAGCAGCTTCCCTAGCGGGGGGGCGGGTGAGCAGTTCTTC. It yields the protein CASSFPSGGAGEQFF.

The V and J genes are TRBV11-2 and TRBJ2-1; the D is unclear. This CDR3 has 11 residues. Trimming took off 6 bases at V and 8 bases at J, with 8 bases between the two ends. Germline assignment: CDR1 SGHAT and CDR2 FQNNGV. The CDR3 sequence: CASSPWDEQFF. For the CDR3, the DNA is TGTGCCAGCAGTCCTTGGGATGAGCAGTTCTTC.

This clonotype occurred a few times. The chain employs TRBV12-3 or TRBV12-4 and TRBJ2-1, with 9 positions matching TRBD2. The CDR3 spans 17 residues. With V trimmed by 6 bases and J by 3 bases, 12 bases remained unmatched. The CDR3, as DNA: TGTGCCAGCAGCCAAGAGGTGCGGGAGGGCCTCTACAATGAGCAGTTCTTC. Its translation is CASSQEVREGLYNEQFF.

In its sample, this clonotype ranks as medium-sized. The CDR3 protein is CASRPLGDSYIDTGELFF. CDR3 DNA: TGTGCCAGTAGACCACTAGGGGACTCTTATATCGACACCGGGGAGCTGTTTTTT. The chain carries TRBV19 and TRBJ2-2; perhaps TRBD2 as D (6 bases). Deletions cut 6 bases from V and 3 bases from J, with 23 bases between. Germline lookup yields CDR1 LNHDA and CDR2 SQIVND (reference sequence). There are 18 residues in the CDR3.

There are a few counts of this clonotype. The V gene is TRBV12-3 or TRBV12-4, the J gene TRBJ2-2; 10 bases are shared with TRBD1. V shed 6 bases, J shed 5 bases, and the junction held 9 bases outside the gene matches. CDR3 size: 16 residues. CDR3 DNA: TGTGCCAGCAGAGGAACGGGACAGGGGAGGACCGGGGAGCTGTTTTTT. Translation: CASRGTGQGRTGELFF.

This clonotype is labeled medium-sized. This chain joins TRBV19 and TRBJ2-7; D may correspond to TRBD1 or TRBD2 (5 bases each). Germline-derived CDR1 and CDR2 are LNHDA and SQIVND (reference sequence). The CDR3 totals 14 residues. Trimming removed 3 bases at V and 1 base at J, with 10 bases between. The CDR3 DNA reads as TGTGCCAGTAGTATCCGGGACGGTTCCTACGAGCAGTACTTC. It translates to CASSIRDGSYEQYF.

Relative to its sample, this clonotype is medium-sized. CDR3 sequence: CASSSRDRGADTQYF. As DNA, the CDR3 is TGTGCCAGTAGTAGTAGGGACAGGGGGGCAGATACGCAGTATTTT. This chain connects TRBV19 to TRBJ2-3; 11 nucleotides line up with TRBD1. Germline CDR1 is LNHDA and CDR2 is SQIVND (reference sequence). The CDR3 length is 15 residues. V lost 4 bases and J lost 4; bases outside the gene matches: 4.

This clonotype was counted at least ten times. This chain links TRBV18 with TRBJ2-7; 8 bases fit TRBD1. Germline-derived CDR1 and CDR2 are KGHSH and LQKENI. V lost 3 bases, J lost 10 bases, and 20 bases stayed unmatched. CDR3 length equals 17 residues. In DNA form, the CDR3 reads TGTGCCAGCTCACCGGTTAGACCACTTGGGACAGGCACTACCCAGTACTTC. Protein product: CASSPVRPLGTGTTQYF.

This clonotype was seen a few times. The chain is built from TRBV24-1 and TRBJ2-1; possible D gene TRBD2, 6 bases. From germline, CDR1 is KGHDR and CDR2 SFDVKD. Between the trimmed V and J ends, which lost 9 bases and 5 bases, there was a span of 13 bases. CDR3 length: 13 amino acids. The CDR3 is CATQGGANNEQFF. The CDR3 DNA is TGTGCCACCCAGGGAGGAGCGAACAATGAGCAGTTCTTC.

Many counts were recorded for this clonotype. The chain carries TRBV24-1 and TRBJ2-1; no definite D call. Germline loops: CDR1 KGHDR, CDR2 SFDVKD. The CDR3 runs to 16 residues. V was pared by 0 bases and J by 0 bases, with 8 bases between. In nucleotides, the CDR3 is TGTGCCACCAGTGATTTGGCCGAGAGCTCCTACAATGAGCAGTTCTTC. Its protein is CATSDLAESSYNEQFF.